This TCR beta chain was recovered during a study of cytomegalovirus exposure and HLA in healthy donors. Amplification used 60 Vbeta primers and 13 Jbeta primers. Produced via immunoSEQ multiplex PCR; TCRdb's table is partial and in-frame only. The sample has roughly 97,000 clones; about 80% are singletons. Sequences were obtained from PBMCs. The TCR was taken from a woman in her thirties or forties in good health and CMV-seronegative.

CDR3 sequence reads: CASSLTTRVSGNTIYF. CDR3 nucleotides: TGTGCCAGCAGCTTGACCACCAGGGTGTCTGGAAACACCATATATTTT. The J gene is TRBJ1-3, the V gene TRBV5-6, with D possibly being TRBD1 (5 bases). Germline-derived CDR1 and CDR2 are SGHDT and YYEEEE. The V end lost 1 base, the J end lost 1 base, and 12 bases lay between the germline ends. The length of the CDR3 is 16 residues.